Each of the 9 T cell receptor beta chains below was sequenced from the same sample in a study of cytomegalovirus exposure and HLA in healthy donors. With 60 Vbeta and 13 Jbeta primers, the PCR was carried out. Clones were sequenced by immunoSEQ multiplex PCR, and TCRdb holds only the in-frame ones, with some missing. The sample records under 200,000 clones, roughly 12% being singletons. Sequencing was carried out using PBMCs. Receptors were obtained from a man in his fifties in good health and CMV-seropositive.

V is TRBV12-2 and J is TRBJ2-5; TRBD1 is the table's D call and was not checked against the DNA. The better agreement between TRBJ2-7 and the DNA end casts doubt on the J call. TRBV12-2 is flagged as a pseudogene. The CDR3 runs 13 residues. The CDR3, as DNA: TGTGCAAGTCGAAGGGGGTCCTCCTACGAGCAGTACTTC. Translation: CASRRGSSYEQYF.

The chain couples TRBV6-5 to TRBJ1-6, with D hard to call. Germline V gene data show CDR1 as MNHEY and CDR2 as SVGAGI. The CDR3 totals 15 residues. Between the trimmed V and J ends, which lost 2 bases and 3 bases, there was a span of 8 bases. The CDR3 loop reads CASSYDNSYNSPLHF. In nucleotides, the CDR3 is TGTGCCAGCAGTTACGATAACAGCTATAATTCACCCCTCCACTTT.

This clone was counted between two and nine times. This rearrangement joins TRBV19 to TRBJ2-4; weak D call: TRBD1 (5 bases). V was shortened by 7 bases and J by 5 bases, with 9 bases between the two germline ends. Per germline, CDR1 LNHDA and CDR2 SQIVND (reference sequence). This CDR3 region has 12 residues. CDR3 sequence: CASMQGENIQYF. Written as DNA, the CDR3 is TGTGCCAGTATGCAGGGCGAAAACATTCAGTACTTC.

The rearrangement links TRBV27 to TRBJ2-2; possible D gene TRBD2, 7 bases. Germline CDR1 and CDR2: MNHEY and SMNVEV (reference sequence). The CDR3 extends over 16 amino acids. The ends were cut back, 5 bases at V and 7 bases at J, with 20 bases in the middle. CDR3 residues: CASSPSWGGRGGELFF. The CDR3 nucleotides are TGTGCCAGCAGTCCCTCTTGGGGGGGGCGGGGCGGGGAGCTGTTTTTT.

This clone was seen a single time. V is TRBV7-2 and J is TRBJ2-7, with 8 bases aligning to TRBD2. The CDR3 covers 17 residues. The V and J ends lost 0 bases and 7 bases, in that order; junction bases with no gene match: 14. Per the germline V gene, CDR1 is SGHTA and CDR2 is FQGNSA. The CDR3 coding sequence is TGTGCCAGCAGCTTAGCCTTCCGGTCTAGCGGGCCAGGGGAGCAGTACTTC. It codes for CASSLAFRSSGPGEQYF.

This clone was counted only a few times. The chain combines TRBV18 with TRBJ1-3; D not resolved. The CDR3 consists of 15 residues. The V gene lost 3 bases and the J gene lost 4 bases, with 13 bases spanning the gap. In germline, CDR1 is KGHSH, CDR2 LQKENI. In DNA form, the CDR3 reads TGTGCCAGCTCACCGGACGCTGGGAGGGGAAACACCATATATTTT. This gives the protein CASSPDAGRGNTIYF.

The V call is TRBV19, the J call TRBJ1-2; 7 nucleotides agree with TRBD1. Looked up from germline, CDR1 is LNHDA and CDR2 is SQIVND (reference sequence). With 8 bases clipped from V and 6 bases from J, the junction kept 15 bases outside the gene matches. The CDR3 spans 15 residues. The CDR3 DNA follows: TGTGCCAGTCGAAGCGTGGGTGGACAGGTGGATGGCTACACCTTC. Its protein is CASRSVGGQVDGYTF.

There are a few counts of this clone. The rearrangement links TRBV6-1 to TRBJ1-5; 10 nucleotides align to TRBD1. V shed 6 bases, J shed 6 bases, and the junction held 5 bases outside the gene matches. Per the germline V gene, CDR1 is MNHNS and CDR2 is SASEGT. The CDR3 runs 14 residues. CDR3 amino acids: CASSEDRGIQPQHF. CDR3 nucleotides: TGTGCCAGCAGCGAGGACAGGGGGATTCAGCCCCAGCATTTT.

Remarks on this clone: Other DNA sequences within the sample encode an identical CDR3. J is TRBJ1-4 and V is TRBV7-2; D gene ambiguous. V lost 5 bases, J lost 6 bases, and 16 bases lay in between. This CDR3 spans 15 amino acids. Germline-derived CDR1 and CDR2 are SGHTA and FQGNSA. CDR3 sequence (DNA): TGTGCCAGCAGCAATCGCCACAGAATAGATGAAAAACTGTTTTTT. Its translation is CASSNRHRIDEKLFF.